Listed below are T cell receptor beta chains from one sample, sequenced in a study of shared clonotypes between healthy human individuals. Assay used: immunoSEQ multiplex PCR; TCRdb lists only in-frame clones, some missing. Here the sample spans 2,100,000 or so clones, approximately 94% being singletons. The source material was naive CD4+ T cells sorted from blood. Receptor source: a man younger than 35 in good health. CDR3s leave out the opening cysteine and the closing phenylalanine or tryptophan. Each record gives: J gene, V gene, CDR3 length, CDR3 protein.

>TRBJ1-2|TRBV6-5|11
ASSQTGGYGYT
>TRBJ1-2|TRBV6-1|9
ASSAAYGYT
>TRBJ1-6|TRBV4-3|13
ASSQGSVLNSPLH
>TRBJ1-6|TRBV2|15
ASSSQGAIGGGSPLH
>TRBJ1-2|TRBV6-5|9
ASSGNEGYT
>TRBJ1-5|TRBV5-1|12
ASSHEGGNQPQH
>TRBJ1-2|TRBV15|13
ATSRDVAGQYGHT
>TRBJ2-7|TRBV15|13
ATSRGAGGTYEQY
>TRBJ2-1|TRBV6-1|11
ASRTSGSNEQF
>TRBJ2-7|TRBV30|12
ASRRGGASYEQY
>TRBJ2-1|TRBV4-1|13
ASSQLTGPFNEQF
>TRBJ2-1|TRBV11-2|14
ASSSRAGVVFSEQF
>TRBJ1-1|TRBV10-3|11
AIRQGLNTEAF
>TRBJ1-4|TRBV6-5|12
ASRLDGTNEKLF
>TRBJ2-1|TRBV7-8|12
ASSLTWRENEQF
>TRBJ1-5|TRBV19|14
AAEDREALSNQPQH
>TRBJ1-2|TRBV5-4|14
ASSPQTAGGGYGYT
>TRBJ2-7|TRBV20-1|9
SAMDGYEQY
>TRBJ2-1|TRBV11-3|15
ASSLSDRVNSYNEQF
>TRBJ2-1|TRBV18|11
ASSPSVSNEQF
>TRBJ1-5|TRBV28|12
ASSPAGSNQPQH
>TRBJ2-5|TRBV2|12
ASSIVGGRETQY
>TRBJ1-6|TRBV6-1|15
ASSVSSSSSYNSPLH
>TRBJ2-7|TRBV5-5|10
ASSSPRLEQY
>TRBJ2-2|TRBV2|15
ASRLTSGSVNTGELF
>TRBJ1-4|TRBV5-1|13
ASTTTGATNEKLF
>TRBJ2-5|TRBV10-2|12
ASKGTVDWETQY